The 24 T cell receptor beta chains reported below all come from one sample, sequenced in a study of blood T cells in healthy people across ages (dated by TCRdb to about 2015). Library creation used 5' RACE. The reads were generated on an Illumina HiSeq 2500. A second PCR of about 6 to 12 cycles was performed with a sample-barcoded 5' primer and a J-beta primer mix. The raw public data were reprocessed by TCRdb itself: fastp quality trimming at Q25, MiXCR clonotype calling, in-frame beta chains only. Records with the same CDR3 protein are collapsed into one entry carrying the most frequent genes and DNA. The sample table contains approximately 800,000 distinct CDR3 sequences; only one count was recorded for about 55% of them. The ten top clones hold approximately 41% of the sample. Material: blood. The receptors derive from an elderly man in good health.

The DNA of the CDR3 is TGTGCCAGCAGTCGGAAGGGACAGAAAGAGTACGAGCAGTACTTC. It translates to CASSRKGQKEYEQYF. V is TRBV12-3 or TRBV12-4 and J is TRBJ2-4; 7 bases map to TRBD1. The DNA end favors TRBJ2-7, so the J call may be wrong. The CDR3 has 15 residues.

The CDR3: CASSLRPRRLVNEQFF. The CDR3 coding sequence is TGTGCCAGCAGTTTAAGGCCTAGAAGATTAGTGAATGAGCAGTTCTTC. V and J are TRBV12-3 or TRBV12-4 and TRBJ2-1; D not certain. Trimming removed 2 bases from V and 7 bases from J, with 18 bases in between. The CDR3 sequence is 16 residues long.

J is TRBJ2-1 and V is TRBV2; 14 bases agree with TRBD2. V was clipped by 6 bases and J by 3 bases; unmatched bases: 4. In germline, CDR1 is SNHLY, CDR2 FYNNEI. This CDR3 spans 16 amino acids. The CDR3 nucleotides read TGTGCCAGCAGCGGGACTAGCGGGAGACTCTACAATGAGCAGTTCTTC. This codes for CASSGTSGRLYNEQFF.

This sequence joins TRBV20-1 and TRBJ2-7, with D tentatively TRBD1 (6 bases). CDR1 is DFQATT, CDR2 SNEGSKA, per germline (reference sequence). The CDR3 is 13 residues long. V lost 5 bases, J lost 5 bases, and 16 bases lay in between. The CDR3 sequence: CSAGPGALDEQYF. As DNA, the CDR3 is TGCAGTGCTGGTCCAGGGGCCCTCGACGAGCAGTACTTC.

The V call is TRBV29-1, the J call TRBJ1-5; no firm D call. This CDR3 contains 13 residues. CDR1 is SQVTM, CDR2 ANQGSEA, per germline. V gave up 6 bases and J gave up 8 bases, with 17 bases separating them. The CDR3 DNA reads TGCAGCGTGGGCGAATCGGGGATCAAGCCCCAGCATTTT. Its protein is CSVGESGIKPQHF. The complete variable domain, with remaining parts taken from reference TRBV29-1 and TRBJ1-5, reads SAVISQKPSRDICQRGTSLTIQCQVDSQVTMMFWYRQQPGQSLTLIATANQGSEATYESGFVIDKFPISRPNLTFSTLTVSNMSPEDSSIYLCSVGESGIKPQHFGDGTRLSIL.

The chain employs TRBV20-1 and TRBJ1-2, with D unclear. From germline, CDR1 is DFQATT and CDR2 SNEGSKA (reference sequence). The CDR3 has 15 amino acids. Trimming stripped 0 bases from V and 0 bases from J, with 11 bases between. CDR3 loop: CSARDPGTSNYGYTF. CDR3 nucleotide sequence: TGCAGTGCTAGAGATCCGGGCACGTCTAACTATGGCTACACCTTC.

The genes are TRBV27 and TRBJ2-1; perhaps TRBD2 as D (6 bases). There are 14 residues in the CDR3. Germline CDR1 and CDR2: MNHEY and SMNVEV (reference sequence). The V gene lost 8 bases and the J gene lost 0 bases, with 11 bases spanning the gap. The CDR3 sequence is CASAGTGSYNEQFF. The CDR3 DNA reads TGTGCCAGCGCCGGGACTGGCTCCTACAATGAGCAGTTCTTC.

This clonotype was seen only a few times. The V call is TRBV7-3, the J call TRBJ2-1; 9 nucleotides align to TRBD1. Trimming took 1 base from V and 11 from J; bases not matched to a gene: 9. The CDR3 covers 15 residues. Per germline, CDR1 SGHTA and CDR2 FQGTGA. The CDR3, as DNA: TGTGCCAGCAGCTTAAGGCCGGGACAGGGAACAAAGCAGTTCTTC. This translates into CASSLRPGQGTKQFF.

The chain employs TRBV4-2 and TRBJ2-7, with 7 bases that match TRBD2. V shed 0 bases and J 2 bases; nucleotides not matched to a gene: 4. The germline CDR1 and CDR2 sequences are LGHNA and YNFKEQ. The CDR3 is 15 amino acids. CDR3 bases: TGTGCCAGCAGCCAAGATTGGGGACTAACCTACGAGCAGTACTTC. The encoded protein is CASSQDWGLTYEQYF.

This clonotype was counted a few times. V and J are TRBV12-3 or TRBV12-4 and TRBJ2-7; a weak D match, TRBD2 (5 bases). The CDR3 runs to 15 residues. V lost 6 bases and J 3 bases, leaving 18 bases between the germline ends. This CDR3 is CASSPPRSAYYEQYF. CDR3 nucleotides: TGTGCCAGCAGCCCCCCCCGTAGCGCTTACTACGAGCAGTACTTC.

The rearrangement uses TRBV12-5 and TRBJ2-7; TRBD2 is a possible D gene (5 bases). The CDR3 has 15 residues. The germline V gene has CDR1 LGHNT and CDR2 FRNRAP. Trimming removed 5 bases at V and 6 bases at J, with 20 bases between. CDR3 nucleotides: TGTGCTAGTGGTCCCGCCGGGATCCGGATGACCGAGCAGTACTTC. This sequence encodes CASGPAGIRMTEQYF. Combining the CDR3 with reference TRBV12-5 and TRBJ2-7 gives the whole variable domain DARVTQTPRHKVTEMGQEVTMRCQPILGHNTVFWYRQTMMQGLELLAYFRNRAPLDDSGMPKDRFSAEMPDATLATLKIQPSEPRDSAVYFCASGPAGIRMTEQYFGPGTRLTVT.

CDR3 sequence: CASSLVLAGRDEQYF. CDR3 bases: TGCGCCAGCAGCTTGGTCCTAGCGGGACGGGACGAGCAGTACTTC. This chain connects TRBV5-1 to TRBJ2-7; 9 nucleotides line up with TRBD2. After removal of 0 bases from V and 5 bases from J, the junction contained 6 bases not matched to a gene. This CDR3 region has 15 residues. Germline CDR1 reads SGHRS; CDR2 reads YFSETQ.

The V gene is TRBV9, the J gene TRBJ1-1; no definite D call. The CDR3 has 14 amino acids. V dropped 2 bases and J dropped 1 base, with 9 bases sitting between them. From germline, CDR1 is SGDLS and CDR2 YYNGEE. Here the CDR3 DNA reads TGTGCCAGCAGCGTCGGGAAGAAGAACACTGAAGCTTTCTTT. Its translation: CASSVGKKNTEAFF.

This clonotype was seen more than once but under ten times. The chain combines TRBV7-2 with TRBJ2-3; tentatively, D is TRBD1 (8 bases). The CDR3 is made up of 14 amino acids. The germline V gene has CDR1 SGHTA and CDR2 FQGNSA. The ends were cut back, 5 bases at V and 3 bases at J, with 12 bases in the middle. CDR3 amino acids: CASSTGGATDTQYF. For the CDR3, the DNA is TGTGCCAGCAGCACAGGGGGGGCAACAGATACGCAGTATTTT.

This clonotype was found a few times. The chain links TRBV6-1 to TRBJ1-2, with TRBD1 matching 7 bases. The V and J ends lost 6 bases and 3 bases, in that order; junction bases with no gene match: 4. Germline loops: CDR1 MNHNS, CDR2 SASEGT. The CDR3 has 13 amino acids. CDR3 in amino acids: CASRVGQYYGYTF. The CDR3 DNA reads as TGTGCCAGCAGAGTGGGACAGTACTATGGCTACACCTTC.

This sequence joins TRBV5-5 and TRBJ1-2; TRBD1 aligns across 7 bases. This CDR3 spans 14 amino acids. Trimming took 3 bases from V and 4 from J; bases not matched to a gene: 6. Germline CDR1 reads SGHKS; CDR2 reads YYEKEE (reference sequence). As DNA, the CDR3 is TGTGCCAGCAGCTCATTACAGGGGTCCTATGGCTACACCTTC. Amino acid sequence: CASSSLQGSYGYTF.

This clonotype was found many times. The chain is built from TRBV5-1 and TRBJ2-1, with 8 bases fitting TRBD1. Per the germline V gene, CDR1 is SGHRS and CDR2 is YFSETQ. CDR3 length equals 14 residues. V dropped 1 base and J dropped 7; count of bases not matched to a gene: 4. As DNA, the CDR3 is TGCGCCAGCAGCTTGTATCAGGGGGCGAATGAGCAGTTCTTC. Translating it yields CASSLYQGANEQFF.

The chain is built from TRBV25-1 and TRBJ1-2, with D maybe TRBD1 (6 bases). V was shortened by 7 bases and J by 8 bases, with 14 bases between the two germline ends. The CDR3 is 12 amino acids. Germline V gene sequence: CDR1 MGHDK, CDR2 SYGVNS. CDR3 nucleotides: TGTGCCAGCAAAGGGGGGGGATTCGGCTACACCTTC. This translates into CASKGGGFGYTF.

J is TRBJ2-3 and V is TRBV6-2 or TRBV6-3; 12 bases align to TRBD1. The CDR3 runs to 20 residues. Germline V gene data show CDR1 as MNHEY and CDR2 as SVGEGT. With V trimmed by 4 bases and J by 14 bases, 28 bases remained unmatched. CDR3 region: CASSSIFQTGQGASRRYAYF. The CDR3 region has the DNA TGTGCCAGCAGTTCCATCTTTCAAACGGGACAGGGGGCGTCCCGCAGATACGCGTATTTT.

The rearrangement uses TRBV9 and TRBJ2-1; 12 bases align to TRBD2. Germline CDR1 is SGDLS and CDR2 is YYNGEE. The CDR3 contains 16 residues. V gave up 4 bases and J gave up 8 bases; unmatched junction bases: 10. The CDR3: CASSPRTSGNRDEQFF. As DNA, the CDR3 is TGTGCCAGCAGCCCAAGGACTAGCGGGAACCGTGATGAGCAGTTCTTC. Based on the CDR3 plus reference TRBV9 and TRBJ2-1, the full variable domain is DSGVTQTPKHLITATGQRVTLRCSPRSGDLSVYWYQQSLDQGLQFLIQYYNGEERAKGNILERFSAQQFPDLHSELNLSSLELGDSALYFCASSPRTSGNRDEQFFGPGTRLTVL.

This clonotype appeared a few times. The chain couples TRBV25-1 to TRBJ2-3; D uncertain. The CDR3 has 12 residues. With 4 bases removed from V and 5 bases from J, the gap between germline ends came to 7 bases. CDR1 is MGHDK and CDR2 is SYGVNS in the germline V gene. The CDR3 spells CASSGNGDTQYF. As DNA, the CDR3 is TGTGCCAGCAGTGGGAATGGAGATACGCAGTATTTT.

The gene calls are TRBV2 and TRBJ2-3; a weak D match, TRBD2 (5 bases). Germline assignment: CDR1 SNHLY and CDR2 FYNNEI. The V end lost 4 bases, the J end lost 1 base, and 12 bases lay between the germline ends. This CDR3 region has 15 residues. The CDR3 DNA reads TGTGCCAGCAGTGGGGCTAGCCGGGGCACAGATACGCAGTATTTT. This sequence encodes CASSGASRGTDTQYF.

The chain is built from TRBV11-3 and TRBJ2-5; either TRBD1 or TRBD2 may supply D (5 bases each). This CDR3 spans 16 amino acids. Trimming pared 5 bases from V and 11 bases from J, leaving 27 bases between. Germline values: CDR1 SGHNT, CDR2 YENEEA. CDR3 loop: CASSLGAGLAYNEQYF. The DNA for the CDR3 is TGTGCCAGCAGCCTCGGGGCGGGCCTAGCCTACAATGAGCAGTACTTC.

The chain has TRBV29-1 and TRBJ2-5, with 7 bases matching TRBD1. The J segment lost 5 bases and the V segment lost 6 bases, leaving 9 bases of the junction unmatched. The CDR3 extends over 13 amino acids. Germline V CDR1 and CDR2: SQVTM, ANQGSEA. The chain's CDR3 is CSVKAAGGETQYF. The DNA of the CDR3 is TGCAGCGTGAAGGCGGCAGGGGGTGAGACCCAGTACTTC.